This is a list of T cell receptor beta chains from one sample in a study of blood T cell repertoires in COVID-19. Sequencing was performed with immunoSEQ multiplex PCR; in TCRdb, only in-frame clones are kept and a portion is missing. The sample shows about 220,000 clones, 80% to 85% of them seen only once. Sequencing was carried out using peripheral blood. These receptors all stem from a woman between 70 and 85 years old with COVID-19, enrolled during active disease. Both conserved end residues are part of each CDR3. Each record gives: clone size, J gene, CDR3 length, V gene, D gene, CDR3 DNA, CDR3 protein. The D gene is left open where the match is weak. Clone sizes are given selectively: once, few, many, or a class where the clone is expanded.

size: -; J: TRBJ2-3; length: 15; V: TRBV6-4; D: TRBD1; DNA: TGTGCCAGCAGTGTTGGAGACAGGGGGACAGATACGCAGTATTTT; CDR3: CASSVGDRGTDTQYF
size: -; J: TRBJ2-3; length: 15; V: TRBV6-5; D: TRBD2; DNA: TGTGCCAGCGGGGCGACTAGCCGGAGCACAGATACGCAGTATTTT; CDR3: CASGATSRSTDTQYF
size: -; J: TRBJ1-2; length: 16; V: TRBV5-1; D: -; DNA: TGCGCCAGCAGCCGCCAGGCGGGGCGCGACCATTATGGCTACACCTTC; CDR3: CASSRQAGRDHYGYTF
size: -; J: TRBJ1-4; length: 13; V: TRBV11-3; D: TRBD1; DNA: TGTGCCAGCAGCTTACAGGGGGATGAAAAACTGTTTTTT; CDR3: CASSLQGDEKLFF
size: -; J: TRBJ1-1; length: 10; V: TRBV28; D: -; DNA: TGTGCCAGCCTCAGTGGGCAAGCTTTCTTT; CDR3: CASLSGQAFF
size: few; J: TRBJ1-4; length: 14; V: TRBV19; D: TRBD1; DNA: TGTGCCAGTAGTTCAGGGGGCCTTAATGAAAAACTGTTTTTT; CDR3: CASSSGGLNEKLFF
size: -; J: TRBJ2-1; length: 16; V: TRBV7-9; D: TRBD2; DNA: TGTGCCAGCAGCTTAGGTGGCGGGAGAATCGTCAATGAGCAGTTCTTC; CDR3: CASSLGGGRIVNEQFF
size: -; J: TRBJ2-5; length: 15; V: TRBV6-6; D: TRBD2; DNA: TGTGCCAGCAGCCTGGCTGGGGGGGGTTTGGAGACCCAGTACTTC; CDR3: CASSLAGGGLETQYF
size: -; J: TRBJ1-2; length: 14; V: TRBV7-2; D: -; DNA: TGTGCCAGCAGCTTCGCGACAGTGAACTATGGCTACACCTTC; CDR3: CASSFATVNYGYTF
size: -; J: TRBJ2-1; length: 16; V: TRBV4-3; D: TRBD2; DNA: TGCGCCAGCAGCCCTGTTTGGGCTAGCGGGAGGGGTGAGCAGTTCTTC; CDR3: CASSPVWASGRGEQFF
size: -; J: TRBJ1-2; length: 13; V: TRBV2; D: -; DNA: TGTGCCAGCCGGGGGGACGCTAACTATGGCTACACCTTC; CDR3: CASRGDANYGYTF
size: -; J: TRBJ2-7; length: 18; V: TRBV27; D: -; DNA: TGTGCCAGCAGTTTATCTGGGCGAGCCGGCGGGTTTCTGTACGAGCAGTACTTC; CDR3: CASSLSGRAGGFLYEQYF
size: -; J: TRBJ1-3; length: 18; V: TRBV5-4; D: TRBD1; DNA: TGTGCCAGCAGCTTGGGTGGGGGACAGGGCAGGGCTGGAAACACCATATATTTT; CDR3: CASSLGGGQGRAGNTIYF
size: once; J: TRBJ2-7; length: 15; V: TRBV5-1; D: TRBD1; DNA: TGCGCCAGCAGCTTGGCAGGGACAGGGCTTGGCGAGCAGTACTTC; CDR3: CASSLAGTGLGEQYF
size: -; J: TRBJ2-7; length: 16; V: TRBV5-4; D: TRBD2; DNA: TGTGCCAGCAGCCCAAAAGGACTAGCGGGAGCCTCCGAGCAGTACTTC; CDR3: CASSPKGLAGASEQYF
size: -; J: TRBJ2-7; length: 16; V: TRBV9; D: TRBD2; DNA: TGTGCCAGCAGCGCGGGGACTAGCGGGAGCTACTACGAGCAGTACTTC; CDR3: CASSAGTSGSYYEQYF
size: -; J: TRBJ1-2; length: 14; V: TRBV9; D: TRBD1; DNA: TGTGCCAGCAGCCCCGAGGACAGGCCCTATGGCTACACCTTC; CDR3: CASSPEDRPYGYTF
size: -; J: TRBJ2-7; length: 15; V: TRBV11-2; D: TRBD1; DNA: TGTGCCAGCAGCTGGGACAGGGGGCTCTACTACGAGCAGTACTTC; CDR3: CASSWDRGLYYEQYF
size: -; J: TRBJ1-1; length: 15; V: TRBV4-3; D: TRBD1; DNA: TGCGCCAGCAGCCGGTCGGACAGGGCGAACACTGAAGCTTTCTTT; CDR3: CASSRSDRANTEAFF
size: -; J: TRBJ1-1; length: 13; V: TRBV3-1/TRBV3-2; D: -; DNA: TGTGCCAGCAGAGGGGAAAAATCCACTGAAGCTTTCTTT; CDR3: CASRGEKSTEAFF
size: -; J: TRBJ2-3; length: 16; V: TRBV30; D: TRBD2; DNA: TGTGCCTGGAGTGGGTACGGTAGCGGGGGCACAGATACGCAGTATTTT; CDR3: CAWSGYGSGGTDTQYF
size: once; J: TRBJ1-3; length: 15; V: TRBV5-4; D: TRBD1; DNA: TGTGCCAGCAGCCGGAATGGACAGGGTGGCAACACCATATATTTT; CDR3: CASSRNGQGGNTIYF